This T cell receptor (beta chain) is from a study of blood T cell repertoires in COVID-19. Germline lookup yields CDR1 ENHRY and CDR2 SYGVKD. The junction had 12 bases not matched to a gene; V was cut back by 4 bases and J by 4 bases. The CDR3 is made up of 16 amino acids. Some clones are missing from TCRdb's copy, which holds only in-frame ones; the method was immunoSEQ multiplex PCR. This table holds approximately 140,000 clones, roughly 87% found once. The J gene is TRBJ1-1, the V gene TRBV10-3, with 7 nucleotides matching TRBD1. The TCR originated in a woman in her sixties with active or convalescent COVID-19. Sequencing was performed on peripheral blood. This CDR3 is CAISGQGGGPGTEAFF. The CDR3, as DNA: TGTGCCATCAGTGGACAGGGTGGGGGACCGGGCACTGAAGCTTTCTTT.